This TCR beta chain was captured by sequencing in a study of blood T cell repertoires in COVID-19. This clone was counted between two and nine times. Trimming shortened V by 4 bases and J by 1 base, and 8 bases separated the two germline ends. The CDR3 has 13 residues. The germline gives CDR1 SGHRS, CDR2 YFSETQ. The study drew participants aged about 18 to 89 years from approximately 23 US areas. Each recovered donor of Cohort 3 presented with two negative PCRs, clearance, or symptom resolution. Profiling relied on immunoSEQ multiplex PCR, and the TCRdb table lists in-frame clones only, not all of them. The repertoire has about 160,000 clones, over 75% of them found once; the top ten carry approximately 6%.

The rearrangement joins TRBV5-1 to TRBJ1-1, with a tentative D call TRBD1 (6 bases). Sequencing was carried out using PBMCs or T cells enriched from blood (not recorded which). This clonotype originated in a man aged 35-49 years who had recovered from COVID-19. CDR3 amino acids: CASSRDTNTEAFF. CDR3 bases: TGCGCCAGCAGCCGGGACACGAACACTGAAGCTTTCTTT.